These 3 T cell receptor beta chains share one sample of origin, sequenced in a study of T cell responses to AZD1222 COVID-19 vaccine. Using immunoSEQ multiplex PCR, the repertoire was profiled, and TCRdb retains in-frame clones only, with some absent. The data show around 91,000 clones, roughly 90% seen once. The sample here was peripheral blood, taken on day 0 of AZD1222 vaccination. The receptors were gathered from an adult in good health.

The chain has TRBV3-1 (or the pseudogene TRBV3-2) and TRBJ1-5; D may be TRBD1 (5 bases). This CDR3 is built from 17 residues. The ends were cut back, 4 bases at V and 6 bases at J, with 22 bases in the middle. Germline CDR1 LGHDT, CDR2 YNNKEL (reference sequence). The DNA of the CDR3 is TGTGCCAGCAGCCCGTTAGATCCCAGGGATTCGACTCAGCCCCAGCATTTT. As protein: CASSPLDPRDSTQPQHF.

This clone has only one observation. The CDR3 DNA reads as TGTGCCAGCAGCGCCCTACAGGTCTTGAACACTGAAGCTTTCTTT. It specifies CASSALQVLNTEAFF. The gene calls are TRBV11-2 and TRBJ1-1, with D maybe TRBD1 (5 bases). V lost 5 bases, J lost 0 bases, and 13 bases lay in between. The CDR3 covers 15 residues. In germline, CDR1 is SGHAT, CDR2 FQNNGV.

This sequence joins TRBV5-1 and TRBJ2-1; no reliable D call. Trimming cost V 0 bases and J 9 bases, with 13 bases left between them. Germline V CDR1 and CDR2: SGHRS, YFSETQ. The length of the CDR3 is 14 residues. CDR3 bases: TGCGCCAGCAGCTTGGCCTTTGGGGTCAGTGAGCAGTTCTTC. Its protein product is CASSLAFGVSEQFF.